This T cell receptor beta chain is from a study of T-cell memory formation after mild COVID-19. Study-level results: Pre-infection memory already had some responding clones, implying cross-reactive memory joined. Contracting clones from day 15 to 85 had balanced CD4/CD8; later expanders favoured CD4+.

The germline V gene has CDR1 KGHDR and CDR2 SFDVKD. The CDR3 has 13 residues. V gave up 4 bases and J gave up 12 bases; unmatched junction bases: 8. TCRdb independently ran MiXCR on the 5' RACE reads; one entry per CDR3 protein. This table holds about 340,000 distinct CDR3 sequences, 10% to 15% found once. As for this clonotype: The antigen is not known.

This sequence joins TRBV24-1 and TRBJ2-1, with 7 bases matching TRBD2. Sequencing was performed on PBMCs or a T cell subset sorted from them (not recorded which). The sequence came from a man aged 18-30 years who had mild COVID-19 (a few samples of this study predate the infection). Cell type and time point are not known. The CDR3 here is CATSEGGGMGQFF. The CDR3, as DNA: TGTGCCACCAGTGAGGGCGGGGGTATGGGGCAGTTCTTC.